The 12 T cell receptor beta chains below come from one sample, sequenced in a study of T-cell reconstitution after alpha-beta-depleted transplantation in children. Preparing the TCRbeta library involved the use of unique molecular identifiers. TCRdb passed the PCR reads through MiXCR, listing each CDR3 protein once. The sample gives fewer than 700,000 distinct CDR3 sequences, about an eighth of which show up once; approximately 2% is in the top ten. This specimen consisted of PBMCs, mostly from graft donor cells, obtained 360 days after TCRalphabeta/CD19-depleted stem cell transplant. The receptors derive from a male patient aged 10-17 years who had a stem cell transplant for acute myeloid leukemia, so the T cells may come from the graft donor.

A few counts support this clonotype. The rearrangement uses TRBV20-1 and TRBJ2-1, with TRBD1 identical over 8 bases. The CDR3 spans 12 residues. CDR1 DFQATT and CDR2 SNEGSKA come from the germline V gene (reference sequence). The J segment lost 8 bases and the V segment lost 6 bases, leaving 6 bases of the junction unmatched. CDR3 sequence reads: CSAPATGDEQFF. The CDR3 DNA reads TGCAGTGCGCCGGCGACAGGGGATGAGCAGTTCTTC.

The rearrangement joins TRBV12-3 or TRBV12-4 to TRBJ1-2; 7 bases agree with TRBD1. V lost 3 bases and J lost 4; bases outside the gene matches: 5. The CDR3 consists of 14 residues. The CDR3 DNA sequence: TGTGCCAGCAGTTTCCCGGGACAGACCTATGGCTACACCTTC. Protein product: CASSFPGQTYGYTF.

The chain combines TRBV29-1 with TRBJ2-2; D not resolved. The CDR3 spans 14 residues. Trimming shortened V by 6 bases and J by 2 bases, and 13 bases separated the two germline ends. CDR1 and CDR2 (germline): SQVTM, ANQGSEA. CDR3 protein: CSVCCLENTGELFF. CDR3 bases: TGCAGCGTATGCTGCCTCGAAAACACCGGGGAGCTGTTTTTT.

The J gene is TRBJ2-7, the V gene TRBV29-1, with D possibly being TRBD2 (6 bases). The CDR3 is 13 amino acids. CDR1 is SQVTM, CDR2 ANQGSEA, per germline. The germline V and J ends were trimmed by 2 bases and 3 bases, with 11 bases remaining between them. The DNA for the CDR3 is TGCAGCGTTGAAACTCTGGGGGGCTACGAGCAGTACTTC. Translated, it gives CSVETLGGYEQYF.

V gene TRBV18 combines with J gene TRBJ2-7; TRBD2 matches at 7 bases. CDR1 is KGHSH, CDR2 LQKENI, per germline. The CDR3 runs to 15 residues. Losses at the gene ends were 0 bases for V and 3 bases for J; bases not matched to a gene: 5. The CDR3 sequence: CASSPPVGGGYEQYF. CDR3 coding DNA: TGTGCCAGCTCACCACCTGTGGGGGGGGGCTACGAGCAGTACTTC.

The V gene is TRBV6-1, the J gene TRBJ2-1, with 9 bases matching TRBD2. The trim removed 6 bases at V and 7 bases at J, leaving 10 bases unmatched. Germline CDR1 and CDR2: MNHNS and SASEGT. The CDR3 is 15 amino acids. The CDR3 DNA sequence: TGTGCCAGCAGCTCTCCGGGACTAGCTGGAAATGAGCAGTTCTTC. Translating it yields CASSSPGLAGNEQFF.

The V and J genes are TRBV12-3 or TRBV12-4 and TRBJ1-3; D is uncertain. Trimming left V 2 bases short and J 5 bases short, with 22 bases between. This CDR3 is built from 18 residues. Written as DNA, the CDR3 is TGTGCCAGCAGTTTAAGAGGGATAACGCAAGTCAGGAGAAACACCATATATTTT. This sequence encodes CASSLRGITQVRRNTIYF.

The V and J genes are TRBV20-1 and TRBJ2-1; D is possibly TRBD1 (7 bases). V was clipped by 5 bases and J by 0 bases, with 14 bases between them. The germline V gene encodes CDR1 DFQATT and CDR2 SNEGSKA (reference sequence). The CDR3 sequence is 15 residues long. The CDR3 sequence: CSAYPGGSSYNEQFF. CDR3 coding DNA: TGCAGTGCTTACCCAGGGGGGTCCTCCTACAATGAGCAGTTCTTC.

This clonotype has only a few counts. As DNA, the CDR3 is TGCAGCGTTGAAGGGTATCGACTAGCGGGACCGAAGCACTCCTACAATGAGCAGTTCTTC. Its translation is CSVEGYRLAGPKHSYNEQFF. The chain has TRBV29-1 and TRBJ2-1; 11 bases match TRBD2. The CDR3 extends over 20 amino acids. V shed 1 base, J shed 0 bases, and the junction held 14 bases outside the gene matches. Germline CDR1 is SQVTM and CDR2 is ANQGSEA.

To note about this clonotype: This CDR3 fails to terminate in the conserved phenylalanine or tryptophan, so it likely reflects a read error. V gene TRBV9 combines with J gene TRBJ2-7; tentative D call: TRBD1 (5 bases). V was clipped by 4 bases and J by 3 bases, with 17 bases between them. Germline V CDR1 and CDR2: SGDLS, YYNGEE. The CDR3 contains 15 residues. CDR3 residues: CASSPAPTANYEQYY. As DNA, the CDR3 is TGTGCCAGCAGCCCCGCTCCGACAGCCAACTACGAGCAGTACTAC.

The table lists this clonotype with a few counts. This chain links TRBV28 with TRBJ2-3; the match to TRBD2 covers 7 bases. The CDR3 covers 17 residues. Per the germline V gene, CDR1 is MDHEN and CDR2 is SYDVKM. The V segment lost 3 bases and the J segment 0 bases; nucleotides outside the gene matches: 9. CDR3 region: CASSFQVAGASTDTQYF. As DNA, the CDR3 is TGTGCCAGCAGTTTCCAGGTGGCGGGAGCTAGCACAGATACGCAGTATTTT.

The V gene is TRBV6-5, the J gene TRBJ1-6; unclear D gene. The length of the CDR3 is 12 residues. V lost 5 bases to trimming and J lost 13 bases, with 12 bases between them. Germline assignment: CDR1 MNHEY and CDR2 SVGAGI. The CDR3 protein is CASSPILLPLHF. In DNA form, the CDR3 reads TGTGCCAGCAGTCCAATTCTGCTTCCCCTCCACTTT.